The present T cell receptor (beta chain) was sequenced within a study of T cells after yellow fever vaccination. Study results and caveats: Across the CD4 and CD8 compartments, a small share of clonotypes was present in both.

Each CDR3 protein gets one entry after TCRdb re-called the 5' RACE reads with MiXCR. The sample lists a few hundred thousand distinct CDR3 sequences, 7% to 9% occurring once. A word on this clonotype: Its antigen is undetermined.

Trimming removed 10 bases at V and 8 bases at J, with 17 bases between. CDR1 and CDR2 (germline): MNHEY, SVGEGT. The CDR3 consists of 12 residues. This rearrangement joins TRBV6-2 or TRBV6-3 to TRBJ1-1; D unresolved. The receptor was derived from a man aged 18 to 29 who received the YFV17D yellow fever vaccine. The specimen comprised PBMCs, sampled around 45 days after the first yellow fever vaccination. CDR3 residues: CAIRKPGEEAFF. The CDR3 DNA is TGTGCCATCAGAAAACCGGGAGAAGAAGCTTTCTTT.